Listed here are 26 T cell receptor beta chains from one sample, sequenced in a study of Ad26.COV2.S vaccination and SARS-CoV-2 variants (dated by TCRdb to the early 2020s). This sample's treatment or condition label indicates: approximately 18 received Ad26.COV2.S at low or high dose, single or two shots; 5 received placebo; per-sample allocation not given. For vaccine and placebo recipients, the sequenced repertoires came from samples collected on day 63 after the first injection. Receptor libraries were prepared by the immunoSEQ multiplex PCR assay. TCRdb mirrors the immuneACCESS table, restricted to in-frame sequences. Some clones are absent from its copies; in checked studies, under half trace to an unresolved V gene, and the reason for the others is unknown. The sample profile shows around 450,000 clones; approximately 92% of them were found once. Over 9% of the sample is held by the ten biggest clonotypes.

Specimen: peripheral blood, collected in a trial of Ad26.COV2.S vaccine versus placebo. Every receptor here comes from a person between 18 and 65 years old who received the Ad26.COV2.S COVID-19 vaccine or a placebo.

The chain recombines TRBV7-2 with TRBJ2-7; maybe TRBD2 (5 bases). Deletions cut 5 bases from V and 2 bases from J, with 10 bases between. This CDR3 has 13 amino acids. Germline V gene data show CDR1 as SGHTA and CDR2 as FQGNSA. The CDR3: CASSTGSPYEQYF. CDR3 nucleotide sequence: TGTGCCAGCAGCACGGGATCACCCTACGAGCAGTACTTC.

The chain links TRBV6-5 to TRBJ1-2; D remains ambiguous. Germline assignment: CDR1 MNHEY and CDR2 SVGAGI. V lost 2 bases to trimming and J lost 8 bases, with 18 bases between them. This CDR3 contains 15 residues. The CDR3 sequence is CASSYRPVDSGGYTF. The CDR3 nucleotides are TGTGCCAGCAGTTACCGCCCGGTGGACTCGGGGGGCTACACCTTC.

V and J are TRBV30 and TRBJ2-5, with TRBD2 identical over 7 bases. CDR1 GTSNPN and CDR2 SVGIG come from the germline V gene (reference sequence). The CDR3 has 13 residues. The V and J ends lost 1 base and 4 bases, in that order; junction bases with no gene match: 3. CDR3 region: CAWSELAPETQYF. The CDR3 DNA reads as TGTGCCTGGAGTGAACTAGCGCCAGAGACCCAGTACTTC.

V usage is TRBV29-1 and J usage is TRBJ1-1, with D hard to call. Germline CDR1 reads SQVTM; CDR2 reads ANQGSEA. V was clipped by 4 bases and J by 5 bases, with 11 bases between them. The CDR3 has 12 amino acids. CDR3 DNA: TGCAGCGTTGTCTCAAGGAGGACTGAAGCTTTCTTT. Translated, it gives CSVVSRRTEAFF.

V usage is TRBV28 and J usage is TRBJ1-5, with D unclear. Germline lookup yields CDR1 MDHEN and CDR2 SYDVKM. V was cut by 3 bases and J by 0 bases, with 6 bases left in between. The CDR3 consists of 14 residues. The CDR3 DNA is TGTGCCAGCAGTTTTTACAGTAGCAATCAGCCCCAGCATTTT. Encoded protein: CASSFYSSNQPQHF.

The rearrangement links TRBV27 to TRBJ2-7; 8 bases line up with TRBD2. The CDR3 is 14 residues long. CDR1 and CDR2 from the germline V gene are MNHEY and SMNVEV (reference sequence). With 1 base clipped from V and 7 bases from J, the junction kept 6 bases outside the gene matches. The CDR3 here is CASSLWPGGGEQYF. The CDR3 DNA follows: TGTGCCAGCAGTTTATGGCCGGGAGGGGGGGAGCAGTACTTC.

This clone was picked up one time. The chain combines TRBV4-3 with TRBJ1-2; unclear D gene. The V end was cut by 0 bases, the J end by 1 base, with 9 bases between. This CDR3 contains 15 residues. Germline V lookup: CDR1 LGHNA, CDR2 YSLEER. This CDR3 reads CASSQDPRVNYGYTF. The DNA of the CDR3 is TGCGCCAGCAGCCAAGATCCACGGGTTAACTATGGCTACACCTTC.

This chain connects TRBV25-1 to TRBJ1-2; D is ambiguous. The CDR3 sequence is 16 residues long. Per the germline V gene, CDR1 is MGHDK and CDR2 is SYGVNS. Deletions cut 6 bases from V and 7 bases from J, with 24 bases between. In DNA, the CDR3 is TGTGCCAGCAGGCCCCCAGCTACGGACCCCTCAGTTGGCTACACCTTC. It yields the protein CASRPPATDPSVGYTF.

The table lists this clone with a few counts. Additional DNA sequences in this sample encode the identical CDR3. V usage is TRBV5-1 and J usage is TRBJ1-1; a weak D match, TRBD1 (6 bases). The CDR3 covers 14 residues. Trimming pared 1 base from V and 1 base from J, leaving 8 bases between. Germline-derived CDR1 and CDR2 are SGHRS and YFSETQ. The CDR3 DNA follows: TGCGCCAGCAGCTTGACGACAGGGAACACTGAAGCTTTCTTT. It is translated as CASSLTTGNTEAFF.

This clone came up a few times. This sequence joins TRBV27 and TRBJ1-5; no definite D call. Germline V gene sequence: CDR1 MNHEY, CDR2 SMNVEV (reference sequence). This CDR3 is 16 amino acids long. Trimming stripped 6 bases from V and 0 bases from J, with 15 bases between. The CDR3 region is CASSKRTSYSNQPQHF. CDR3 sequence (DNA): TGTGCCAGCAGCAAGCGGACGTCCTATAGCAATCAGCCCCAGCATTTT.

This clone has just a few counts. The chain uses TRBV7-2 and TRBJ2-7; D gene unclear. CDR3 length: 13 residues. V lost 3 bases and J 1 base, leaving 7 bases between the germline ends. In germline, CDR1 is SGHTA, CDR2 FQGNSA. The CDR3 is CASSFSGSYEQYF. The CDR3 DNA reads as TGTGCCAGCAGCTTTAGTGGGTCCTACGAGCAGTACTTC.

The gene calls are TRBV6-5 and TRBJ2-3; D not resolved. This CDR3 comprises 13 residues. Germline V gene lookup returns CDR1 MNHEY and CDR2 SVGAGI. Between the trimmed V and J ends, which lost 0 bases and 6 bases, there was a span of 7 bases. The CDR3 region has the DNA TGTGCCAGCAGTTACTCGGGGTCCGATACGCAGTATTTT. This gives the protein CASSYSGSDTQYF.

The V call is TRBV21-1, the J call TRBJ2-1. TRBV21-1 is deemed a pseudogene. The CDR3 is 13 amino acids. Here the CDR3 reads CASSKWRGDEQFF. CDR3 DNA: TGTGCCAGCAGCAAATGGCGAGGGGACGAGCAGTTCTTC.

The chain is built from TRBV7-9 and TRBJ1-1, with D perhaps matching TRBD1 (5 bases). The CDR3 covers 12 residues. Germline lookup yields CDR1 SEHNR and CDR2 FQNEAQ (reference sequence). Trimming shortened V by 10 bases and J by 1 base, and 10 bases separated the two germline ends. The CDR3 DNA reads TGTGCCACCATTGGACAGAACACTGAAGCTTTCTTT. It specifies CATIGQNTEAFF.

The CDR3 reads CASSLGLRDTQYF. DNA of the CDR3: TGTGCCAGCAGCTTGGGGCTCCGGGATACGCAGTATTTT. The chain recombines TRBV5-6 with TRBJ2-3; the D is unclear. The germline CDR1 and CDR2 sequences are SGHDT and YYEEEE. The CDR3 is 13 amino acids. V gave up 0 bases and J gave up 6 bases, with 8 bases separating them.

The J gene is TRBJ2-2, the V gene TRBV4-3; the match to TRBD2 covers 12 bases. This CDR3 contains 15 residues. V trimming: 3 bases; J trimming: 5 bases; junction bases outside the gene matches: 1. Germline V gives CDR1 LGHNA, CDR2 YSLEER. As DNA, the CDR3 is TGCGCCAGCAGCCACGGACTAGCGGGAACCGGGGAGCTGTTTTTT. It encodes CASSHGLAGTGELFF.

This clone was recorded only once. The DNA of the CDR3 is TGTGCCAGCAGCTTAAACTGGGACAGGGTGAACACTGAAGCTTTCTTT. Translation gives CASSLNWDRVNTEAFF. The chain recombines TRBV11-2 with TRBJ1-1, with 9 bases fitting TRBD1. Per the germline V gene, CDR1 is SGHAT and CDR2 is FQNNGV. The CDR3 length is 16 residues. Trimming removed 2 bases from V and 0 bases from J; junction bases left unmatched: 4.

The chain links TRBV7-2 to TRBJ1-3; D is unclear. V lost 2 bases and J lost 0, with 14 bases in between. Germline values: CDR1 SGHTA, CDR2 FQGNSA. This CDR3 has 17 residues. CDR3 sequence: CASSLFGGSYSGNTIYF. Written as DNA, the CDR3 is TGTGCCAGCAGCTTATTTGGAGGGAGCTACTCTGGAAACACCATATATTTT.

CDR3 in amino acids: CASSGLADSYEQYF. CDR3 sequence (DNA): TGTGCCAGCAGTGGACTAGCGGATTCCTACGAGCAGTACTTC. The rearrangement links TRBV28 to TRBJ2-7; 10 bases match TRBD2. J gave up 1 base and V 5 bases, and 2 bases lay outside the gene matches. The length of the CDR3 is 14 residues. Germline V lookup: CDR1 MDHEN, CDR2 SYDVKM.

This chain joins TRBV6-5 and TRBJ2-2, with D uncertain. Looked up from germline, CDR1 is MNHEY and CDR2 is SVGAGI. The CDR3 is 13 amino acids. Trimming shortened V by 0 bases and J by 4 bases, and 3 bases separated the two germline ends. The CDR3: CASSYSPTGELFF. CDR3 nucleotide sequence: TGTGCCAGCAGTTACTCGCCCACCGGGGAGCTGTTTTTT.

The chain carries TRBV5-4 and TRBJ2-7; unclear D gene. Trimming took 0 bases from V and 1 from J, leaving 8 bases between them. This CDR3 has 14 residues. Per germline, CDR1 SGHNT and CDR2 YYREEE (reference sequence). The CDR3 nucleotides read TGTGCCAGCAGCTTGGGTGGGCCATCCTACGAGCAGTACTTC. It yields the protein CASSLGGPSYEQYF.

The V call is TRBV7-2, the J call TRBJ1-4; 9 bases align to TRBD1. V was pared by 5 bases and J by 5 bases, with 9 bases of the junction left unmatched. The germline V gene encodes CDR1 SGHTA and CDR2 FQGNSA. The CDR3 spans 16 residues. In DNA form, the CDR3 reads TGTGCCAGCAGCCCGCTGGTTACAGGGGGCAATGAAAAACTGTTTTTT. Translation gives CASSPLVTGGNEKLFF.

The chain is built from TRBV9 and TRBJ2-3; no clear D gene. V lost 2 bases and J lost 1, with 8 bases in between. CDR3 length: 14 residues. The germline V gene encodes CDR1 SGDLS and CDR2 YYNGEE. The CDR3: CASSVGRGTDTQYF. In DNA form, the CDR3 reads TGTGCCAGCAGCGTGGGCAGAGGCACAGATACGCAGTATTTT. The full variable domain, rest sourced from reference TRBV9 and TRBJ2-3, is DSGVTQTPKHLITATGQRVTLRCSPRSGDLSVYWYQQSLDQGLQFLIQYYNGEERAKGNILERFSAQQFPDLHSELNLSSLELGDSALYFCASSVGRGTDTQYFGPGTRLTVL.

This chain uses TRBV7-2 with TRBJ2-2, with D maybe TRBD2 (5 bases). CDR1 and CDR2 from the germline V gene are SGHTA and FQGNSA. The CDR3 contains 14 residues. Trimming stripped 2 bases from V and 7 bases from J, with 11 bases between. CDR3 sequence reads: CASSLWLANGELFF. The CDR3 nucleotides are TGTGCCAGCAGCTTATGGCTAGCAAACGGGGAGCTGTTTTTT.

This clone came up once. J is TRBJ2-3 and V is TRBV18; unclear D gene. V lost 6 bases, J lost 1 base, and 5 bases lay in between. The germline CDR1 and CDR2 sequences are KGHSH and LQKENI. This CDR3 has 12 amino acids. CDR3 sequence reads: CASSTRTDTQYF. CDR3 bases: TGTGCCAGCTCCACGCGCACAGATACGCAGTATTTT.

The sample holds one count of this clone. The rearrangement joins TRBV6-5 to TRBJ2-2; unclear D gene. Per the germline V gene, CDR1 is MNHEY and CDR2 is SVGAGI. CDR3 length: 14 residues. V was pared by 2 bases and J by 3 bases, with 7 bases between. CDR3 amino acids: CASSYLSDTGELFF. Written as DNA, the CDR3 is TGTGCCAGCAGTTACCTTTCGGACACCGGGGAGCTGTTTTTT.